This T cell receptor beta chain was sequenced during a study of T cell responses to AZD1222 COVID-19 vaccine. Here immunoSEQ multiplex PCR was the method, and the copy in TCRdb shows in-frame clones only, minus some. The profile shows about 86,000 clones, 88% of them singletons. Study observations and caveats: Clonal diversity was possibly underestimated, and the donors were mostly white British, with more females. Just a handful of AZD1222 recipients were seropositive at baseline. Along spike, vaccine-associated CD4 TCRs were found throughout, with dominance at 160-218 and 743-854.

Only one count was recorded for this clone. Its antigen is still unknown. V was shortened by 4 bases and J by 4 bases, with 11 bases between the two germline ends. The CDR3 is 13 residues long. Looked up from germline, CDR1 is SGHDN and CDR2 is FVKESK. It was second doses at about 4 or about 12 weeks that were pooled. This specimen was peripheral blood, taken 28 days after the second AZD1222 dose. The receptor's source is an adult who received the AZD1222 COVID-19 vaccine. This chain connects TRBV14 to TRBJ2-7, with D possibly TRBD2 on 5 matching bases. The CDR3 nucleotides are TGTGCCAGCAGCCTCGGACTTGTTTACGAGCAGTACTTC. Translation: CASSLGLVYEQYF.